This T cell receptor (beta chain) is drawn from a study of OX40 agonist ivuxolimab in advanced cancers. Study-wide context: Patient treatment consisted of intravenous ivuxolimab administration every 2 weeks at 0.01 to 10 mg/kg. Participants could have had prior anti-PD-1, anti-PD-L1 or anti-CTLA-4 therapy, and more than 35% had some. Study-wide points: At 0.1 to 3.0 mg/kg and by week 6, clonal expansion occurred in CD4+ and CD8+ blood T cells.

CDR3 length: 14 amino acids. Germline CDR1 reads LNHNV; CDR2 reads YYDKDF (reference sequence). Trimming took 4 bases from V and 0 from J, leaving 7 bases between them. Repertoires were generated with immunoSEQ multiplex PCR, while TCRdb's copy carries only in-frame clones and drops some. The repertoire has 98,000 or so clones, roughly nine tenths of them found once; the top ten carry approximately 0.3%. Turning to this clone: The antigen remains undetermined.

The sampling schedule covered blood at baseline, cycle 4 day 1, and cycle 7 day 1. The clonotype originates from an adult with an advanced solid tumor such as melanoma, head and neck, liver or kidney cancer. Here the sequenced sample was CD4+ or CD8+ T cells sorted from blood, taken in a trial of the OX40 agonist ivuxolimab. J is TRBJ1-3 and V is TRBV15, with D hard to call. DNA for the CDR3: TGTGCCACCAGCAACTCTCGCTCTGGAAACACCATATATTTT. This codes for CATSNSRSGNTIYF. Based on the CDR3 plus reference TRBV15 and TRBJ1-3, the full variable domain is DAMVIQNPRYQVTQFGKPVTLSCSQTLNHNVMYWYQQKSSQAPKLLFHYYDKDFNNEADTPDNFQSRRPNTSFCFLDIRSPGLGDTAMYLCATSNSRSGNTIYFGEGSWLTVV.